This T cell receptor (beta chain) was identified in a study of T cell changes during pregnancy in multiple sclerosis. The table came from immunoSEQ multiplex PCR; TCRdb's copy has only in-frame clones and leaves some out. The table includes under 65,000 clones, roughly 92% detected once. Germline V gene lookup returns CDR1 SGHDT and CDR2 YYEEEE. The V end lost 3 bases, the J end lost 9 bases, and 16 bases lay between the germline ends. The CDR3 sequence is 13 residues long. The clonotype originates from a female donor with multiple sclerosis, enrolled in a pregnancy study. The source material was peripheral blood, sampled in the second trimester of pregnancy. V gene TRBV5-6 combines with J gene TRBJ2-7; D perhaps matches TRBD1 (7 bases). The CDR3 region has the DNA TGTGCCAGCAGCTCTTTAAGGGGGCGGGGGCAGTACTTC. As protein: CASSSLRGRGQYF.